This TCR beta chain was sequenced for a study of blood T cell repertoires in COVID-19. Study as a whole: Both acute and convalescent COVID-19 samples were obtained from the United States, Italy and Spain.

Trimming took 8 bases from V and 4 from J, leaving 15 bases between them. In germline, CDR1 is MNHEY, CDR2 SVGAGI. The CDR3 extends over 14 amino acids. Study processing details: The assay estimated nucleated cells by amplifying reference gene primers. Only in-frame clones appear in the TCRdb table, and some are missing; sequencing was by immunoSEQ multiplex PCR. Clone size and the V and J calls come from that table; the DNA yielded D and trimming. The profile shows some 150,000 clones, 75% to 90% of them singletons. The source of this sequence is a woman aged 60-75 years with active or convalescent COVID-19. Sequenced: peripheral blood. The chain has TRBV6-5 and TRBJ1-3; possible D gene TRBD1, 5 bases. The CDR3 region has the DNA TGTGCCAGCGTCTCGGGGGAGGAAGGAAACACCATATATTTT. Residues: CASVSGEEGNTIYF.